A single sample is the source of the 20 T cell receptor beta chains below, sequenced in a study of OX40 agonist ivuxolimab in advanced cancers. The method was immunoSEQ multiplex PCR; TCRdb's version includes in-frame clones alone and lacks a portion of them. The sample has 65,000 or so clones, 82% seen once. The starting material was CD4+ or CD8+ T cells sorted from blood, obtained in a trial of the OX40 agonist ivuxolimab. The receptors here all came from an adult with an advanced solid tumor such as melanoma, head and neck, liver or kidney cancer.

The chain has TRBV5-1 and TRBJ2-1, with D maybe TRBD1 (6 bases). The CDR3 totals 15 residues. Germline-derived CDR1 and CDR2 are SGHRS and YFSETQ. Trimming took off 4 bases at V and 4 bases at J, with 15 bases between the two ends. CDR3 region: CASSRDGTPYNEQFF. The CDR3 nucleotides read TGCGCCAGCAGCAGGGACGGGACACCGTACAATGAGCAGTTCTTC.

The chain employs TRBV7-2 and TRBJ2-1; D assignment may be TRBD1 or TRBD2 (6 bases each). CDR1 SGHTA and CDR2 FQGNSA come from the germline V gene. The CDR3 covers 16 residues. V was cut by 2 bases and J by 4 bases, with 15 bases left in between. This CDR3 is CASSLRRGRRYNEQFF. The CDR3 coding sequence is TGTGCCAGCAGCTTAAGACGGGGGCGCCGGTACAATGAGCAGTTCTTC.

This clone was observed a handful of times. The V and J genes are TRBV5-1 and TRBJ2-5; TRBD2 might be the D (8 bases). Germline CDR1 reads SGHRS; CDR2 reads YFSETQ. This CDR3 has 17 residues. The V gene lost 4 bases and the J gene lost 4 bases, with 23 bases spanning the gap. The CDR3 protein is CASSQGQLSGRIETQYF. Here the CDR3 DNA reads TGCGCCAGCAGCCAGGGACAGCTAAGCGGGAGAATAGAGACCCAGTACTTC.

The genes are TRBV4-3 and TRBJ2-3; D remains ambiguous. Trimming took 0 bases from V and 3 from J, leaving 7 bases between them. The CDR3 length is 14 residues. Germline V CDR1 and CDR2: LGHNA, YSLEER. CDR3 loop: CASSQDVKTDTQYF. For the CDR3, the DNA is TGCGCCAGCAGCCAAGATGTGAAAACAGATACGCAGTATTTT.

The rearrangement uses TRBV2 and TRBJ1-4; weak D call: TRBD1 (6 bases). The V and J ends lost 6 bases and 7 bases respectively, with 15 bases between them. Germline V CDR1 and CDR2: SNHLY, FYNNEI. The CDR3 contains 14 residues. The CDR3 coding sequence is TGTGCCAGCAGGCATACAGGGCAGGGTGAAAAACTGTTTTTT. It translates to CASRHTGQGEKLFF.

The chain couples TRBV2 to TRBJ2-3; TRBD2 might be the D (6 bases). The germline V gene encodes CDR1 SNHLY and CDR2 FYNNEI. V was shortened by 8 bases and J by 0 bases, with 18 bases between the two germline ends. The CDR3 has 16 amino acids. The CDR3 spells CASCSGLHPSTDTQYF. Here the CDR3 DNA reads TGTGCCAGCTGCTCGGGACTGCACCCTAGCACAGATACGCAGTATTTT.

The chain is built from TRBV18 and TRBJ1-5; unclear D gene. The ends were cut back, 3 bases at V and 2 bases at J, with 11 bases in the middle. This CDR3 comprises 15 residues. Germline V gives CDR1 KGHSH, CDR2 LQKENI. The CDR3 region has the DNA TGTGCCAGCTCACCCGATTTGGACGGCAATCAGCCCCAGCATTTT. Translation: CASSPDLDGNQPQHF.

V gene TRBV6-5 combines with J gene TRBJ1-5, with D possibly TRBD1 on 6 matching bases. This CDR3 comprises 15 residues. Germline V CDR1 and CDR2: MNHEY, SVGAGI. The V end was cut by 6 bases, the J end by 0 bases, with 12 bases between. Written as DNA, the CDR3 is TGTGCCAGCAGGGGGACAAGTTATAGCAATCAGCCCCAGCATTTT. This sequence encodes CASRGTSYSNQPQHF.

The rearrangement joins TRBV5-6 to TRBJ2-7, with 7 nucleotides matching TRBD1. V was clipped by 4 bases and J by 3 bases; unmatched bases: 4. There are 13 residues in the CDR3. Germline assignment: CDR1 SGHDT and CDR2 YYEEEE. In DNA, the CDR3 is TGTGCCAGCAGCCTAGGGACAGACTACGAGCAGTACTTC. It codes for CASSLGTDYEQYF. Drawing the rest from reference TRBV5-6 and TRBJ2-7, the complete variable domain is DAGVTQSPTHLIKTRGQQVTLRCSPKSGHDTVSWYQQALGQGPQFIFQYYEEEERQRGNFPDRFSGHQFPNYSSELNVNALLLGDSALYLCASSLGTDYEQYFGPGTRLTVT.

This chain connects TRBV19 to TRBJ1-2; no clear D. Germline V gives CDR1 LNHDA, CDR2 SQIVND (reference sequence). The CDR3 length is 14 residues. Trimming pared 10 bases from V and 3 bases from J, leaving 18 bases between. CDR3 sequence (DNA): TGTGCCACTTTCGGAGGGTCTGTGGACTATGGCTACACCTTC. Amino acid sequence: CATFGGSVDYGYTF. Full variable domain (outside the CDR3, taken from reference TRBV19 and TRBJ1-2): DGGITQSPKYLFRKEGQNVTLSCEQNLNHDAMYWYRQDPGQGLRLIYYSQIVNDFQKGDIAEGYSVSREKKESFPLTVTSAQKNPTAFYLCATFGGSVDYGYTFGSGTRLTVV.

This clone has a single count. The chain carries TRBV29-1 and TRBJ2-7; TRBD2 matches 9 bases. The CDR3 length is 14 residues. Trimming took 0 bases from V and 2 from J; bases not matched to a gene: 2. CDR1 SQVTM and CDR2 ANQGSEA come from the germline V gene. The DNA of the CDR3 is TGCAGCGTTGAAGAGCCTAGCGGGACCTACGAGCAGTACTTC. Residues: CSVEEPSGTYEQYF.

There are a few counts of this clone. The gene calls are TRBV7-8 and TRBJ1-6; D perhaps matches TRBD1 (6 bases). V lost 5 bases and J 7 bases, leaving 21 bases between the germline ends. Germline CDR1 is SGHVS and CDR2 is FQNEAQ. The CDR3 extends over 17 amino acids. This CDR3 reads CASSPERAVQGNSPLHF. In DNA form, the CDR3 reads TGTGCCAGCAGCCCGGAACGGGCGGTTCAGGGGAATTCACCCCTCCACTTT.

The J gene is TRBJ2-2, the V gene TRBV5-1; D possibly corresponds to TRBD2 (6 bases). This CDR3 region has 16 residues. V was clipped by 2 bases and J by 2 bases, with 13 bases between them. Germline CDR1 is SGHRS and CDR2 is YFSETQ. DNA for the CDR3: TGCGCCAGCAGCTTCCGGGACTCCCTTAACACCGGGGAGCTGTTTTTT. Amino acid sequence: CASSFRDSLNTGELFF.

V is TRBV5-1 and J is TRBJ1-1, with D uncertain. Trimming removed 1 base from V and 0 bases from J, with 7 bases in between. Germline V gene data show CDR1 as SGHRS and CDR2 as YFSETQ. The CDR3 runs 14 residues. The CDR3 DNA follows: TGCGCCAGCAGCTTGTATCAGGTGAACACTGAAGCTTTCTTT. It translates to CASSLYQVNTEAFF.

The chain carries TRBV9 and TRBJ2-1, with 8 bases fitting TRBD2. The trim removed 0 bases at V and 9 bases at J, leaving 8 bases unmatched. There are 15 residues in the CDR3. Germline V gene lookup returns CDR1 SGDLS and CDR2 YYNGEE. This chain's CDR3 is CASSVGASGQGEQFF. CDR3 DNA sequence: TGTGCCAGCAGCGTAGGGGCTAGCGGGCAGGGTGAGCAGTTCTTC.

The chain is built from TRBV19 and TRBJ2-7; TRBD1 is a possible D gene (5 bases). There are 15 residues in the CDR3. Germline CDR1 LNHDA, CDR2 SQIVND (reference sequence). Deletions cut 3 bases from V and 5 bases from J, with 17 bases between. The CDR3 DNA follows: TGTGCCAGTAGTATTTTTTTGGGGCGAGCCCACGAGCAGTACTTC. As protein: CASSIFLGRAHEQYF.

The gene calls are TRBV5-1 and TRBJ1-2; 12 bases match TRBD1. This CDR3 comprises 20 residues. Germline V gene lookup returns CDR1 SGHRS and CDR2 YFSETQ. Trimming took 0 bases from V and 4 from J; bases not matched to a gene: 16. CDR3 DNA sequence: TGCGCCAGCAGCTTGGGTCCTATCACCGGGACAGGGGGCTCTCGCTATGGCTACACCTTC. Amino acids: CASSLGPITGTGGSRYGYTF.

This rearrangement joins TRBV10-2 to TRBJ2-1; 8 bases are a match to TRBD2. Germline CDR1 reads WSHSY; CDR2 reads SAAADI. V shed 8 bases, J shed 7 bases, and the junction held 7 bases outside the gene matches. The CDR3 is 13 amino acids. DNA of the CDR3: TGCGCCAGCTGGAGCGGGAGTTTAAATGAGCAGTTCTTC. Its protein is CASWSGSLNEQFF.

The CDR3 sequence: CASSPRGGHSTSGNTIYF. For the CDR3, the DNA is TGTGCCAGCAGCCCCCGGGGGGGACACTCAACCTCTGGAAACACCATATATTTT. The chain combines TRBV11-3 with TRBJ1-3; tentatively, D is TRBD1 (6 bases). V lost 5 bases to trimming and J lost 0 bases, with 20 bases between them. Looked up from germline, CDR1 is SGHNT and CDR2 is YENEEA. This CDR3 is 18 amino acids long.

The chain combines TRBV7-2 with TRBJ1-3, with no clear D. The CDR3 is 13 amino acids. The V gene's germline CDR1 is SGHTA and CDR2 FQGNSA. Trimming cost V 3 bases and J 4 bases, with 7 bases left between them. This CDR3 reads CASSFEIGNTIYF. Here the CDR3 DNA reads TGTGCCAGCAGCTTCGAAATAGGAAACACCATATATTTT.